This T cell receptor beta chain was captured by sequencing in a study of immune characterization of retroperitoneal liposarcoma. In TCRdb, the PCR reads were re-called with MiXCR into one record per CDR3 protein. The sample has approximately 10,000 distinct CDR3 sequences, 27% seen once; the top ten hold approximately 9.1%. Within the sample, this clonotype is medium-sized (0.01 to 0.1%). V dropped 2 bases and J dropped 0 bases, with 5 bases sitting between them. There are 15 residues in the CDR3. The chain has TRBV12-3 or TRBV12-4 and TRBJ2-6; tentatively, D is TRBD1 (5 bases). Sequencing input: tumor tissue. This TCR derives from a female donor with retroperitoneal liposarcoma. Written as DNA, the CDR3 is TGTGCCAGCAGTTTAAGGGGCTCTGGGGCCAACGTCCTGACTTTC. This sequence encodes CASSLRGSGANVLTF.